The sample holds one count of the clone carrying this T cell receptor (beta chain). The antigen is unknown. The source of the sample is a study of T cell repertoires in cytomegalovirus infection. As for the study in general: Public signatures in TCR beta pointed to CMV infection and matching HLA type.

TCRdb passed the reads through MiXCR, listing each CDR3 protein once. The repertoire holds 450,000 to 650,000 distinct CDR3 sequences, under 45% seen once, with 40% to 60% in the top ten. Broader study findings: Clonotypes of TCR beta that were HLA-C-restricted and CMV-specific dominated the ex vivo response.

The germline gives CDR1 SGHAT, CDR2 FQDESV (reference sequence). This CDR3 is 15 amino acids long. Trimming took off 7 bases at V and 3 bases at J, with 17 bases between the two ends. This chain joins TRBV11-1 and TRBJ2-3, with D possibly being TRBD2 (5 bases). This clonotype originated in a human donor in good health (CMV status not recorded). Some clones in this sample may be carry-over from other donors' samples. Material: cultured PBMCs, obtained from culture after CMV antigen stimulation. CDR3 bases: TGTGCCAGCAAAAGCGGACTCCTTGGGACAGATACGCAGTATTTT. It specifies CASKSGLLGTDTQYF.